This entry features one TCR beta chain sequence. The data derive from a study of OX40 agonist ivuxolimab in advanced cancers. Study in general: Patients enrolled in dose escalation were diagnosed with hepatocellular carcinoma, melanoma, renal cell or head and neck cancer.

Profiled with immunoSEQ multiplex PCR; TCRdb holds only in-frame clones, not every one. The sample has nearly 85,000 clones, approximately 86% seen once. The ends lost 5 bases at V and 2 bases at J; junction bases unmatched: 11. Germline-derived CDR1 and CDR2 are MDHEN and SYDVKM. This CDR3 has 17 residues. The chain recombines TRBV28 with TRBJ2-3; 9 bases are a match to TRBD1. This clonotype was obtained from an adult with an advanced solid tumor such as melanoma, head and neck, liver or kidney cancer. Source: CD4+ or CD8+ T cells sorted from blood, taken in a trial of the OX40 agonist ivuxolimab. The CDR3 region is CASSPNPGQGSTDTQYF. DNA for the CDR3: TGTGCCAGCAGTCCCAACCCGGGACAGGGATCCACAGATACGCAGTATTTT. The full variable domain, in which reference TRBV28 and TRBJ2-3 provide the parts outside the CDR3, is DVKVTQSSRYLVKRTGEKVFLECVQDMDHENMFWYRQDPGLGLRLIYFSYDVKMKEKGDIPEGYSVSREKKERFSLILESASTNQTSMYLCASSPNPGQGSTDTQYFGPGTRLTVL.